This T cell receptor beta chain was obtained from a study of CD8+ T cells in alopecia areata. Stated treatment: oral pan-JAK inhibitor, 5-10 mg twice daily. This CDR3 comprises 13 residues. CDR1 SGHTA and CDR2 FQGNSA come from the germline V gene. V gave up 4 bases and J gave up 5 bases, with 11 bases separating them. Extracted from the samples, RNA was reverse transcribed into cDNA to serve as the sequencing template. Clones were sequenced by immunoSEQ multiplex PCR, and TCRdb holds only the in-frame ones, with some missing. This sample has 150,000 to 200,000 clones, with 50% to 75% found just once. This sequence originates from a human donor with alopecia areata. This sample comprised CD4+ T cells sorted from blood, obtained between weeks 55 and 65, from a patient treated with tofacitinib. The J gene is TRBJ2-5, the V gene TRBV7-2; D unclear. The CDR3 region is CASSSSMRETQYF. The CDR3 DNA sequence: TGTGCCAGCAGCTCTTCAATGCGGGAGACCCAGTACTTC.